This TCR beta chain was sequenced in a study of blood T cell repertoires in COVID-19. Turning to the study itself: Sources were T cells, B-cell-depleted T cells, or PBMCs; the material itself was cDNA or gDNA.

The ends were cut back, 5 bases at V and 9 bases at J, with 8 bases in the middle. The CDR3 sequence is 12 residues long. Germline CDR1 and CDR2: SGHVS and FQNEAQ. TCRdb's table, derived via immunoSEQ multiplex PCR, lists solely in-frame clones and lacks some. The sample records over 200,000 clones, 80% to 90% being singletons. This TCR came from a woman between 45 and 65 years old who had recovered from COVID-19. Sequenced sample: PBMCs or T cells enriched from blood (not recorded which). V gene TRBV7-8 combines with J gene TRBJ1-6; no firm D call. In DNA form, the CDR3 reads TGTGCCAGCAGCCCCCCCGGTTCACCCCTCCACTTT. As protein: CASSPPGSPLHF. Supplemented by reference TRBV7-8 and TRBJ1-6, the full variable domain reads GAGVSQSPRYKVAKRGQDVALRCDPISGHVSLFWYQQALGQGPEFLTYFQNEAQLDKSGLPSDRFFAERPEGSVSTLKIQRTQQEDSAVYLCASSPPGSPLHFGNGTRLTVT.